These T cell receptor beta chains were read from a single sample in a study of beta chain features in type 1 diabetes. Using immunoSEQ multiplex PCR, the repertoire was profiled, and TCRdb retains in-frame clones only, with some absent. Among a few hundred thousand clones listed, around 14% were seen once. The sequenced sample was naive CD4+ T cells from blood. The receptors originated from a man aged 25-45 years in good health. Both conserved end residues are part of each CDR3. D genes are given only for firm matches. Some rows mark clone size as missing; the rest say once, few, many or name a class of expanded clone.

j_call,cdr3_length,v_call,d_call,clone_size,cdr3_nt,cdr3_aa
TRBJ2-1,17,TRBV18,TRBD1,few,TGTGCCAGCTCACCAGTCTTCGGGACAGGGGGTTTTGGTGAGCAGTTCTTC,CASSPVFGTGGFGEQFF
TRBJ1-2,14,TRBV23-1,TRBD1,NA,TGCGCCAGCGCCCGCGGCAGGGGGTTGGATGGCTACACCTTC,CASARGRGLDGYTF
TRBJ2-5,15,TRBV2,NA,NA,TGTGCCAGCAGTCGGTTTGGGGGAGCATCAGAGACCCAGTACTTC,CASSRFGGASETQYF
TRBJ2-3,14,TRBV13,NA,NA,TGTGCCAGCAGCTTATGGGACTTCACAGATACGCAGTATTTT,CASSLWDFTDTQYF
TRBJ2-4,16,TRBV19,TRBD1,NA,TGTGCCAGTAGTAACTGGGCGGGACAGGGGCTAAACATTCAGTACTTC,CASSNWAGQGLNIQYF
TRBJ1-1,13,TRBV18,NA,few,TGTGCCAGCTCACAAGCGGAGTTGACTGAAGCTTTCTTT,CASSQAELTEAFF
TRBJ2-1,15,TRBV7-2,NA,few,TGTGCCAGCCGCCTAGAGTCCTTGGTTAGAAATGAGCAGTTCTTC,CASRLESLVRNEQFF
TRBJ2-5,11,TRBV7-2,NA,few,TGTGCCAGCAGCCAACAGGGGACCCAGTACTTC,CASSQQGTQYF
TRBJ2-7,17,TRBV7-2,TRBD1,NA,TGTGCCAGCAGCCATACACCCCCCACGACAGGGGGGTACGAGCAGTACTTC,CASSHTPPTTGGYEQYF
TRBJ1-1,13,TRBV9,NA,NA,TGTGCCAGCAGCACCGCGGGGAACACTGAAGCTTTCTTT,CASSTAGNTEAFF
TRBJ2-1,16,TRBV6-5,NA,NA,TGTGCCAGCAGTTACTCGGGACCCACCTCCTACAATGAGCAGTTCTTC,CASSYSGPTSYNEQFF
TRBJ1-2,14,TRBV7-2,TRBD1,few,TGTGCCAGCAGCCCCTCCGGGACAGTTTATGGCTACACCTTC,CASSPSGTVYGYTF
TRBJ2-3,16,TRBV2,TRBD2,few,TGTGCCAGCAGCGGTAGCGGGGGTGCTAGCACAGATACGCAGTATTTT,CASSGSGGASTDTQYF
TRBJ1-1,15,TRBV7-6,NA,NA,TGTGCCAGCAGCTGGACGCCGGGGGGTAACACTGAAGCTTTCTTT,CASSWTPGGNTEAFF
TRBJ1-6,15,TRBV10-3,TRBD1,few,TGTGCCATCAGTGGGACAGGGCAGGGAAATTCACCCCTCCACTTT,CAISGTGQGNSPLHF
TRBJ2-1,17,TRBV9,TRBD2,few,TGTGCCAGCGATAAGGGTAGTGGGGGACTAGCGGTTCAGGAGCAGTTCTTC,CASDKGSGGLAVQEQFF
TRBJ2-5,11,TRBV14,NA,many,TGTGCCAGCAGCCAAGGAGGGACCCAGTACTTC,CASSQGGTQYF
TRBJ1-1,16,TRBV4-3,TRBD1,NA,TGCGCCAGCAGCCTTTTCTTGGGAGCTAGGACAGGGGAAGCTTTCTTT,CASSLFLGARTGEAFF
TRBJ2-2,17,TRBV7-9,NA,few,TGTGCCAGCAGCTTACGCCCCCTAGCAGTTTTCACCGGGGAGCTGTTTTTT,CASSLRPLAVFTGELFF
TRBJ2-5,13,TRBV30,TRBD2,NA,TGTGCCTCGGACGTAGCGGGAGCGGAGACCCAGTACTTC,CASDVAGAETQYF
TRBJ2-7,16,TRBV7-9,TRBD2,NA,TGTGCCAGCAGCTTAAGCCTAGCGGGGGACTTCTACGAGCAGTACTTC,CASSLSLAGDFYEQYF
TRBJ2-5,11,TRBV5-6,NA,NA,TGTGCCAGCACTGTGGGCCTGACCCAGTACTTC,CASTVGLTQYF
TRBJ1-5,19,TRBV7-6,TRBD1,NA,TGTGCCAGCAGCCTAAACGTGAGACAGGGCTACTATAGCAATCAGCCCCAGCATTTT,CASSLNVRQGYYSNQPQHF
TRBJ2-4,13,TRBV2,NA,NA,TGTGCCAGCAGGGGTCTGGACAAAAACATTCAGTACTTC,CASRGLDKNIQYF
TRBJ2-3,13,TRBV11-2,NA,NA,TGTGCCAGCAGCTTAGTAGCTAGGGATACGCAGTATTTT,CASSLVARDTQYF
TRBJ2-5,14,TRBV5-1,TRBD2,few,TGCGCCAGCAGCTCGGGAGCGGGGCAAGAGACCCAGTACTTC,CASSSGAGQETQYF
TRBJ2-4,15,TRBV11-1,TRBD2,NA,TGTGCCAGCAGCTTCGGGGGGTCAGCCAAAAACATTCAGTACTTC,CASSFGGSAKNIQYF
TRBJ2-3,13,TRBV7-9,NA,few,TGTGCCAGCAGCAGGGACGCCACAGATACGCAGTATTTT,CASSRDATDTQYF
TRBJ1-2,15,TRBV13,NA,NA,TGTGCCAGCAGCTCCCTCCGAGACAGCAACTATGGCTACACCTTC,CASSSLRDSNYGYTF
TRBJ1-3,16,TRBV5-4,NA,NA,TGTGCCAGCAGCTTATCATCCGGGCTGGATGGAAACACCATATATTTT,CASSLSSGLDGNTIYF
TRBJ2-1,12,TRBV30,NA,NA,TGTGCCTGGAGCCCCGGGAGCGGAGGGCAGTTCTTC,CAWSPGSGGQFF
TRBJ1-4,15,TRBV18,NA,few,TGTGCCAGCTCACCACTCGGGCTCTGGAATGAAAAACTGTTTTTT,CASSPLGLWNEKLFF
TRBJ2-2,16,TRBV10-3,NA,NA,TGTGCCATCAGTGAGGGTAGCGGACCGAACACCGGGGAGCTGTTTTTT,CAISEGSGPNTGELFF
TRBJ1-5,16,TRBV5-6,NA,NA,TGTGCCAGCAGCTTCCGGGCAGGCTTCGGCAATCAGCCCCAGCATTTT,CASSFRAGFGNQPQHF
TRBJ2-3,13,TRBV9,NA,NA,TGTGCCAGCAGCGAGCAGAACACAGATACGCAGTATTTT,CASSEQNTDTQYF
TRBJ2-7,15,TRBV7-9,TRBD1,NA,TGTGCCAGCAGCTACGACAGGGGTCTTCCCTACGAGCAGTACTTC,CASSYDRGLPYEQYF
TRBJ1-1,15,TRBV7-2,NA,few,TGTGCCAGCAGCAAACTATGGAGCCAGAACACTGAAGCTTTCTTT,CASSKLWSQNTEAFF
TRBJ2-5,15,TRBV7-2,NA,NA,TGTGCCAGCAGCCCCGGGAGGGGGCTGTTTGAGACCCAGTACTTC,CASSPGRGLFETQYF
TRBJ2-2,13,TRBV7-2,NA,NA,TGTGCCAGCAGCTTACGAAGAGACGGGGAGCTGTTTTTT,CASSLRRDGELFF
TRBJ2-1,16,TRBV9,TRBD2,NA,TGTGCCAGCAGCGTACCAGCGGGAGAACCCTACAATGAGCAGTTCTTC,CASSVPAGEPYNEQFF
TRBJ1-2,15,TRBV4-1,NA,NA,TGCGCCAGCAGCTACCCCGGTTCCGGGATGAGGGGCTACACCTTC,CASSYPGSGMRGYTF
TRBJ1-6,16,TRBV7-2,NA,few,TGTGCCAGCAGCTTAGAGGGAAGCTCCTATAATTCACCCCTCCACTTT,CASSLEGSSYNSPLHF